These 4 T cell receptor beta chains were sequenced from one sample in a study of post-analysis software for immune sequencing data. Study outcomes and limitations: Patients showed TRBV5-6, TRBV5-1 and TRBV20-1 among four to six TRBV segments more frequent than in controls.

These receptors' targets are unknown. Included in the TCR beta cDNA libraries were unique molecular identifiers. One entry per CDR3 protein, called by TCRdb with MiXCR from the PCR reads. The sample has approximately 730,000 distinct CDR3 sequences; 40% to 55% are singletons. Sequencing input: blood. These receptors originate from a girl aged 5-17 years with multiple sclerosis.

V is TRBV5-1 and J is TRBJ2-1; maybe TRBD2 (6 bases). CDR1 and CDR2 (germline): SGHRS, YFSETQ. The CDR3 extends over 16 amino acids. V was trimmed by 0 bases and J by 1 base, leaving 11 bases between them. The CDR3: CASSLAGGTSYNEQFF. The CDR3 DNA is TGCGCCAGCAGCTTGGCCGGTGGGACTTCCTACAATGAGCAGTTCTTC.

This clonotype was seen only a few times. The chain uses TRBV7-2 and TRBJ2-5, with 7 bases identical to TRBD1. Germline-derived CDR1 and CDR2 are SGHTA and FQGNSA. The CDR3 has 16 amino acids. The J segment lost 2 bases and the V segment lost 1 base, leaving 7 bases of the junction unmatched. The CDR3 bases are TGTGCCAGCAGCTTAGAGCTCCCGGGACAGCAAGAGACCCAGTACTTC. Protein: CASSLELPGQQETQYF.

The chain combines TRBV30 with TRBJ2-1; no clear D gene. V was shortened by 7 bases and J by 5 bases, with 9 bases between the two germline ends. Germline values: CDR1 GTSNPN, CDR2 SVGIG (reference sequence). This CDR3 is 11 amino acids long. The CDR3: CASDSNNEQFF. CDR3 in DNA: TGTGCCTCTGACTCAAACAATGAGCAGTTCTTC.

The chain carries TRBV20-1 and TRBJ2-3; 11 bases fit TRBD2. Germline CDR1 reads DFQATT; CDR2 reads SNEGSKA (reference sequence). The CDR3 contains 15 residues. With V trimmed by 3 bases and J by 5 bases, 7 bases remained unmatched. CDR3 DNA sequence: TGCAGTGCTAGGGTACTAGCGGGAGCGGTAGATACGCAGTATTTT. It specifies CSARVLAGAVDTQYF.